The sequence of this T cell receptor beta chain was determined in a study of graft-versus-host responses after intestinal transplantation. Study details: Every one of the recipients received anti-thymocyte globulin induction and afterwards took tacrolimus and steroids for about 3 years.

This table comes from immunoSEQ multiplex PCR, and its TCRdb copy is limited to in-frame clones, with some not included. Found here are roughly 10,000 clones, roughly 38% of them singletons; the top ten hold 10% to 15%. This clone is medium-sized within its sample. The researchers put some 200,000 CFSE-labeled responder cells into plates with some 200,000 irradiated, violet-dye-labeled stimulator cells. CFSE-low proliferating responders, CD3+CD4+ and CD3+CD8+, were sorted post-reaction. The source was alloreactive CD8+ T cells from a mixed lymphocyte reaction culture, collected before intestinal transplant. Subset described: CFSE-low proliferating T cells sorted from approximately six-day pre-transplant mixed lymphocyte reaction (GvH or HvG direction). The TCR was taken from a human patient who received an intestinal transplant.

The CDR3 DNA reads TGTGCCAGCAGTTTGAACATCATGAACACTGAAGCTTTCTTT. Translated: CASSLNIMNTEAFF. The chain recombines TRBV27 with TRBJ1-1; D gene unclear. The CDR3 sequence is 14 residues long. The V and J ends lost 3 bases and 0 bases respectively, with 8 bases between them. Germline lookup yields CDR1 MNHEY and CDR2 SMNVEV (reference sequence).